This T cell receptor beta chain was profiled in a study of shared clonotypes between healthy human individuals. The V end was cut by 4 bases, the J end by 0 bases, with 19 bases between. The CDR3 sequence is 19 residues long. Germline V lookup: CDR1 LNHDA, CDR2 SQIVND (reference sequence). Each replicate PCR on the sorted subsets used 200 to 250 ng DNA (around 31,000 T cell genomes). Under the authors' procedure: Filtering differed for immunoSEQ, which gave only junction sequences without quality scores. Some clones are missing from TCRdb's copy, which holds only in-frame ones; the method was immunoSEQ multiplex PCR. Clone size and V and J calls were adopted from that table, with D and trimming inferred from the DNA. The sample records 1,400,000 or so clones, around 98.5% being singletons.

The clonotype originates from a man under 40 in good health. The specimen sequenced was naive CD4+ T cells sorted from blood. Stated subset: CD45RA+ positively selected. The chain combines TRBV19 with TRBJ2-6; D is unclear. The CDR3 region is CASSKYPRPINSGANVLTF. The CDR3 DNA reads as TGTGCCAGTAGTAAGTACCCGAGACCGATCAACTCTGGGGCCAACGTCCTGACTTTC.